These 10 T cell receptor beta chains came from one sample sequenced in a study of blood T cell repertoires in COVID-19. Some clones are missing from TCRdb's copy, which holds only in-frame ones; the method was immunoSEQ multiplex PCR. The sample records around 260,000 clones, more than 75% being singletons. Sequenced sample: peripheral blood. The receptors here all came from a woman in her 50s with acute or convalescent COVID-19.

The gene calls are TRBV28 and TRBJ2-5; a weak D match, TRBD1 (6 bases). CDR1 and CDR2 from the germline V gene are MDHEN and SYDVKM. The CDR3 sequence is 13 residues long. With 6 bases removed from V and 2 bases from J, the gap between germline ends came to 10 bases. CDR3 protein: CASSWTVQETQYF. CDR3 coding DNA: TGTGCCAGCAGCTGGACAGTACAAGAGACCCAGTACTTC.

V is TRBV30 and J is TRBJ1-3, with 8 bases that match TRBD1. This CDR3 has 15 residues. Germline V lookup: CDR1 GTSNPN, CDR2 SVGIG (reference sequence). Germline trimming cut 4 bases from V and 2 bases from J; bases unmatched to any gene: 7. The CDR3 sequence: CAWTRTGTTGNTIYF. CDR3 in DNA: TGTGCCTGGACACGGACAGGGACAACTGGAAACACCATATATTTT.

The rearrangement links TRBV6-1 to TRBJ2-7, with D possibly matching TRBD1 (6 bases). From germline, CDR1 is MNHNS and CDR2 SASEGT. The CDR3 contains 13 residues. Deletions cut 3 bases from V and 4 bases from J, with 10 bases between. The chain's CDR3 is CASSEGHPYEQYF. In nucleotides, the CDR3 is TGTGCCAGCAGTGAGGGACACCCGTACGAGCAGTACTTC.

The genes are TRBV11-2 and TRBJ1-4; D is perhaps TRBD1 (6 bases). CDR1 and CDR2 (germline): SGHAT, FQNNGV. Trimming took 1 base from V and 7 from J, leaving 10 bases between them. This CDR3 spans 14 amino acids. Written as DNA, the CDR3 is TGTGCCAGCAGCTTAGTCAGGGGAAGTGAAAAACTGTTTTTT. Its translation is CASSLVRGSEKLFF.

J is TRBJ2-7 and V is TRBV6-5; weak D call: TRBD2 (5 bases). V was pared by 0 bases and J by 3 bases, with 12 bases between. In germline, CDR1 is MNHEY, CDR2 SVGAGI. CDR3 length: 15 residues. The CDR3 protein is CASSYSRFGNYEQYF. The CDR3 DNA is TGTGCCAGCAGTTACTCGCGATTCGGGAACTACGAGCAGTACTTC.

This CDR3 is CASSPTGGYQPQHF. CDR3 DNA sequence: TGTGCCAGCAGCCCGACAGGGGGCTATCAGCCCCAGCATTTT. V and J are TRBV7-9 and TRBJ1-5; 10 nucleotides match TRBD1. CDR1 is SEHNR, CDR2 FQNEAQ, per germline (reference sequence). The CDR3 sequence is 14 residues long. The V segment lost 5 bases and the J segment 5 bases; nucleotides outside the gene matches: 3.

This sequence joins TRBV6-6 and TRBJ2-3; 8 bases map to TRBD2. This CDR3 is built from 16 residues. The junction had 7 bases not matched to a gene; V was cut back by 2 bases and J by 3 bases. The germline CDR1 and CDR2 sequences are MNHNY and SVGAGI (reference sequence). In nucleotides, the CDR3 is TGTGCCAGCAGTTACACCCCCGGCGGGAGGACAGATACGCAGTATTTT. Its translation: CASSYTPGGRTDTQYF.

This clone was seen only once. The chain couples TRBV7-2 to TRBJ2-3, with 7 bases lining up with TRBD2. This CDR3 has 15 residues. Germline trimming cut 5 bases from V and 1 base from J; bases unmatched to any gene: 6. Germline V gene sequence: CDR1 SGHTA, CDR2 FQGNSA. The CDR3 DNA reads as TGTGCCAGCAGCATAAGCGGGACTGGCACAGATACGCAGTATTTT. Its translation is CASSISGTGTDTQYF.

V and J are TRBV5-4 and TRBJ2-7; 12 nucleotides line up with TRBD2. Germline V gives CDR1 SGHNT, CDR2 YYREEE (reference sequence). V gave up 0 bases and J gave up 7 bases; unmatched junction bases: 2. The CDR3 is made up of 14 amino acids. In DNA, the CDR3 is TGTGCCAGCAGCTTGGCCGGGACTAGCGGGGAGCAGTACTTC. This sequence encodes CASSLAGTSGEQYF.

CDR3 coding DNA: TGTGCCACCAGTGATCCCCGCCCTTCTGGTAGCGGGAGTTATGTGCAGTACTTC. It yields the protein CATSDPRPSGSGSYVQYF. The gene calls are TRBV24-1 and TRBJ2-7, with TRBD2 matching over 9 bases. V shed 3 bases and J 9 bases; nucleotides not matched to a gene: 20. This CDR3 has 18 amino acids. The V gene's germline CDR1 is KGHDR and CDR2 SFDVKD.